A single sample is the source of the 20 T cell receptor beta chains below, sequenced in a study of blood T cell repertoires in COVID-19. TCRdb's copy holds only in-frame clones and misses some; the assay was immunoSEQ multiplex PCR. The table records about 110,000 clones, more than 75% of them present only once. Material for sequencing was peripheral blood. These receptors were collected from a man between 65 and 85 years old with acute or convalescent COVID-19.

The CDR3 sequence: CASSLIGSNQPQHF. DNA of the CDR3: TGTGCCAGCAGCTTAATCGGGAGCAATCAGCCCCAGCATTTT. The chain is built from TRBV7-8 and TRBJ1-5, with D unclear. CDR3 length equals 14 residues. Trimming stripped 2 bases from V and 1 base from J, with 6 bases between. The germline V gene has CDR1 SGHVS and CDR2 FQNEAQ.

The rearrangement joins TRBV5-1 to TRBJ2-3, with 8 bases matching TRBD2. Germline V gene lookup returns CDR1 SGHRS and CDR2 YFSETQ. V gave up 4 bases and J gave up 1 base; unmatched junction bases: 8. The CDR3 runs to 16 residues. CDR3 nucleotides: TGCGCCAGCAGCCGGGCGGGGGGCCTGGGCACAGATACGCAGTATTTT. Translation gives CASSRAGGLGTDTQYF.

The CDR3 DNA reads TGTGCCAGCTCACCGGTAGTTGCCTATGGCTACACCTTC. This encodes CASSPVVAYGYTF. This rearrangement joins TRBV18 to TRBJ1-2, with D unclear. The germline gives CDR1 KGHSH, CDR2 LQKENI. The CDR3 extends over 13 amino acids. Deletions cut 3 bases from V and 4 bases from J, with 9 bases between. The entire variable domain, with the rest obtained from reference TRBV18 and TRBJ1-2, is as follows: NAGVMQNPRHLVRRRGQEARLRCSPMKGHSHVYWYRQLPEEGLKFMVYLQKENIIDESGMPKERFSAEFPKEGPSILRIQQVVRGDSAAYFCASSPVVAYGYTFGSGTRLTVV.

The chain couples TRBV5-1 to TRBJ1-4; TRBD1 might be the D (6 bases). This CDR3 is built from 15 residues. Trimming removed 3 bases at V and 3 bases at J, with 12 bases between. Germline values: CDR1 SGHRS, CDR2 YFSETQ. The CDR3 sequence: CASSSGDPANEKLFF. The CDR3 nucleotides read TGCGCCAGCAGCTCAGGGGATCCTGCTAATGAAAAACTGTTTTTT.

This clone was observed a single time. The V call is TRBV5-1, the J call TRBJ2-3, with 8 bases matching TRBD2. From germline, CDR1 is SGHRS and CDR2 YFSETQ. Trimming removed 4 bases from V and 6 bases from J; junction bases left unmatched: 7. CDR3 size: 14 residues. The CDR3 nucleotides are TGCGCCAGCAGCCCCTCGGGGGGGTGGGATACGCAGTATTTT. It codes for CASSPSGGWDTQYF.

This rearrangement joins TRBV18 to TRBJ2-5, with a tentative D call TRBD1 (6 bases). Trimming took 2 bases from V and 5 from J, leaving 9 bases between them. This CDR3 comprises 13 residues. From germline, CDR1 is KGHSH and CDR2 LQKENI. CDR3 DNA sequence: TGTGCCAGCTCACCATTTGGGGGCGAGACCCAGTACTTC. It is translated as CASSPFGGETQYF.

The chain is built from TRBV10-3 and TRBJ2-1; TRBD2 matches at 13 bases. V was pared by 10 bases and J by 6 bases, with 9 bases of the junction left unmatched. CDR1 ENHRY and CDR2 SYGVKD come from the germline V gene. The CDR3 is made up of 15 amino acids. The CDR3 bases are TGTGCCACGTCACTAGCGGGAGGGCTAGGCAATGAGCAGTTCTTC. Its translation: CATSLAGGLGNEQFF.

This clone was picked up one time. The rearrangement joins TRBV28 to TRBJ1-2; D is undetermined. The germline V and J ends were trimmed by 6 bases and 4 bases, with 15 bases remaining between them. The CDR3 is made up of 14 amino acids. The V gene's germline CDR1 is MDHEN and CDR2 SYDVKM. The CDR3 spells CASSNTDLGYGYTF. CDR3 DNA sequence: TGTGCCAGCAGCAATACAGATCTGGGCTATGGCTACACCTTC.

The genes are TRBV5-4 and TRBJ2-3; TRBD2 agrees at 9 bases. The CDR3 sequence is 15 residues long. V dropped 4 bases and J dropped 3; count of bases not matched to a gene: 6. The germline gives CDR1 SGHNT, CDR2 YYREEE (reference sequence). The CDR3 region is CASSRRAGGTDTQYF. The CDR3 DNA sequence: TGTGCCAGCAGCCGGAGGGCGGGGGGGACAGATACGCAGTATTTT.

The J gene is TRBJ1-2, the V gene TRBV5-4; D may be TRBD1 (5 bases). This CDR3 region has 13 residues. V lost 3 bases to trimming and J lost 8 bases, with 14 bases between them. Germline V lookup: CDR1 SGHNT, CDR2 YYREEE (reference sequence). The CDR3 sequence is CASSYRGKGGYTF. CDR3 nucleotide sequence: TGTGCCAGCAGCTACCGGGGGAAGGGAGGCTACACCTTC.

The rearrangement links TRBV5-4 to TRBJ2-1; the D gene is possibly TRBD1 (5 bases). V lost 0 bases, J lost 5 bases, and 12 bases lay in between. CDR1 SGHNT and CDR2 YYREEE come from the germline V gene (reference sequence). The CDR3 totals 15 residues. The CDR3 region has the DNA TGTGCCAGCAGCTTGGTTCTAGGGGTGAACAATGAGCAGTTCTTC. It codes for CASSLVLGVNNEQFF.

This chain links TRBV7-3 with TRBJ2-1; 7 bases map to TRBD2. The V gene end was trimmed by 0 bases and the J gene end by 9 bases; junction bases not matched to a gene: 8. The CDR3 extends over 15 amino acids. Germline V lookup: CDR1 SGHTA, CDR2 FQGTGA. The CDR3, as DNA: TGTGCCAGCAGCTTAACGGGGGAGGGCCGGGTTGAGCAGTTCTTC. Encoded protein: CASSLTGEGRVEQFF.

This chain joins TRBV2 and TRBJ2-2, with D possibly matching TRBD1 (5 bases). The CDR3 runs to 12 residues. From germline, CDR1 is SNHLY and CDR2 FYNNEI. Trimming left V 7 bases short and J 4 bases short, with 7 bases between. CDR3 nucleotides: TGTGCCAGCACAGGGTTCACCGGGGAGCTGTTTTTT. Amino acids: CASTGFTGELFF. Looking up the rest from reference TRBV2 and TRBJ2-2 gives the full variable domain: EPEVTQTPSHQVTQMGQEVILRCVPISNHLYFYWYRQILGQKVEFLVSFYNNEISEKSEIFDDQFSVERPDGSNFTLKIRSTKLEDSAMYFCASTGFTGELFFGEGSRLTVL.

This chain joins TRBV5-1 and TRBJ2-2, with TRBD2 matching over 9 bases. In germline, CDR1 is SGHRS, CDR2 YFSETQ. This CDR3 has 17 amino acids. The V gene end was trimmed by 0 bases and the J gene end by 2 bases; junction bases not matched to a gene: 5. The CDR3 DNA reads as TGCGCCAGCAGCTTGGTTTCTAGCGGGGTCAACACCGGGGAGCTGTTTTTT. Translated, it gives CASSLVSSGVNTGELFF.

This clone was seen a handful of times. The V call is TRBV6-2 or TRBV6-3, the J call TRBJ2-3, with D possibly being TRBD1 (5 bases). The germline CDR1 and CDR2 sequences are MNHEY and SVGEGT. The V and J ends lost 4 bases and 0 bases respectively, with 17 bases between them. The CDR3 has 17 amino acids. Written as DNA, the CDR3 is TGTGCCAGCAGTTTTACTTTGAATGGGGCTAGCACAGATACGCAGTATTTT. This codes for CASSFTLNGASTDTQYF.

Only a few counts were recorded for this clone. The chain has TRBV5-4 and TRBJ1-1; 9 nucleotides agree with TRBD1. Germline-derived CDR1 and CDR2 are SGHNT and YYREEE (reference sequence). J was trimmed by 10 bases and V by 5 bases; bases with no gene match: 6. This CDR3 has 12 residues. CDR3 nucleotide sequence: TGTGCCAGCAGGGATCACAGGGGGCTAGCTTTCTTT. The encoded protein is CASRDHRGLAFF.

V and J are TRBV7-9 and TRBJ2-2; 8 nucleotides line up with TRBD2. Germline trimming cut 2 bases from V and 1 base from J; bases unmatched to any gene: 6. The V gene's germline CDR1 is SEHNR and CDR2 FQNEAQ (reference sequence). This CDR3 is 17 amino acids long. In DNA form, the CDR3 reads TGTGCCAGCAGCTTAAGGCGGGAGGTGGAGAACACCGGGGAGCTGTTTTTT. It codes for CASSLRREVENTGELFF.

This clone was seen a few times. The chain joins TRBV14 to TRBJ1-2, with a possible D match to TRBD1 (5 bases). Germline V CDR1 and CDR2: SGHDN, FVKESK. This CDR3 is 15 amino acids long. Trimming pared 3 bases from V and 6 bases from J, leaving 17 bases between. CDR3 loop: CASSQFRGTSDGYTF. DNA of the CDR3: TGTGCCAGCAGCCAGTTTCGCGGGACCTCGGATGGCTACACCTTC.

The chain joins TRBV6-4 to TRBJ2-7, with 11 bases aligning to TRBD1. The V gene end was trimmed by 6 bases and the J gene end by 1 base; junction bases not matched to a gene: 5. Germline assignment: CDR1 MRHNA and CDR2 SNTAGT. The CDR3 has 15 residues. The CDR3 here is CASSPGTGGSYEQYF. The CDR3 bases are TGTGCCAGCAGCCCCGGGACAGGGGGTTCCTACGAGCAGTACTTC.

The chain carries TRBV2 and TRBJ1-1; no clear D. The CDR3 sequence is 12 residues long. From germline, CDR1 is SNHLY and CDR2 FYNNEI. The ends were cut back, 5 bases at V and 3 bases at J, with 7 bases in the middle. This CDR3 is CASSTRDTEAFF. In DNA, the CDR3 is TGTGCCAGCAGTACGAGGGACACTGAAGCTTTCTTT.